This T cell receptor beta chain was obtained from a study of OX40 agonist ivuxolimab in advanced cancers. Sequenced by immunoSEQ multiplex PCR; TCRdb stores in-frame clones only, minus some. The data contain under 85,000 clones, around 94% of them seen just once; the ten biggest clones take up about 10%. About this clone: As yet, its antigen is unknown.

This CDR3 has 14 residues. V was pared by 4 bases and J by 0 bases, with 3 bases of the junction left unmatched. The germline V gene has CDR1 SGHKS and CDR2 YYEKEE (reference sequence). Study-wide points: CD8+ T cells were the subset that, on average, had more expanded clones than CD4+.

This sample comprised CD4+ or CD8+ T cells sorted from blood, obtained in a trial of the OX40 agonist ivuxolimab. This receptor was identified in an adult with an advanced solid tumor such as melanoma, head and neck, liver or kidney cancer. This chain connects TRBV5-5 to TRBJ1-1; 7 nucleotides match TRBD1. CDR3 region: CASSTTGMNTEAFF. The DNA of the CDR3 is TGTGCCAGCAGCACGACAGGGATGAACACTGAAGCTTTCTTT.